The clone carrying this TCR beta chain came up once. This sample is part of a study of OX40 agonist ivuxolimab in advanced cancers. Whole-study context: It was ivuxolimab, an agonistic anti-OX40 (CD134) antibody, that patients were treated with. Patients achieving partial responses numbered three: one hepatocellular carcinoma case and two cutaneous melanoma cases. Participants averaged approximately 65 years of age (range roughly 23 to 90) and were roughly 80% male.

Germline trimming cut 6 bases from V and 10 bases from J; bases unmatched to any gene: 5. CDR3 length: 12 amino acids. Germline V lookup: CDR1 SEHNR, CDR2 FQNEAQ (reference sequence). The assay was immunoSEQ multiplex PCR, and TCRdb's table has in-frame clones only and misses some. The table has some 19,000 clones, roughly nine tenths seen once; the top ten hold about 50%. The rearrangement links TRBV7-9 to TRBJ2-1, with 8 bases lining up with TRBD1. The source is an adult with an advanced solid tumor such as melanoma, head and neck, liver or kidney cancer. Sequences were derived from CD4+ or CD8+ T cells sorted from blood, sampled in a trial of the OX40 agonist ivuxolimab. DNA for the CDR3: TGTGCCAGCAGAGACAGGGGTGACGAGCAGTTCTTC. Its translation: CASRDRGDEQFF.